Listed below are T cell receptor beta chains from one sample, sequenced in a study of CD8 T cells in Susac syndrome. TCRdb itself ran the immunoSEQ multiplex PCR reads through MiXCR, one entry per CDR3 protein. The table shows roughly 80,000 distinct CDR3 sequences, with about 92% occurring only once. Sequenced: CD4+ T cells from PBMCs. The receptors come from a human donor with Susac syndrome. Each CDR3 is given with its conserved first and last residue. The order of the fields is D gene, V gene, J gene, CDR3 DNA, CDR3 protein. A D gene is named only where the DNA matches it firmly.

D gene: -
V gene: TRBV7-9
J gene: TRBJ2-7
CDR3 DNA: TGTGCCAGCAGCGCCCGGGACGGCCTGGGGGCGGTTGACGTCTACTTC
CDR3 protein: CASSARDGLGAVDVYF

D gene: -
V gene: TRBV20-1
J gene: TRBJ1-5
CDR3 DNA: TGCAGTGCTAGAGATCAGGGAGGAGGCAATCAGCCCCAGCATTTT
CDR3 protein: CSARDQGGGNQPQHF

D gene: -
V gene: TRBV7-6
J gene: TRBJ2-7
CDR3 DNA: TGTGCCAGCGGGTCGCTCTGGGAAGGACCCTACGAGCAGTACTTC
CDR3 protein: CASGSLWEGPYEQYF

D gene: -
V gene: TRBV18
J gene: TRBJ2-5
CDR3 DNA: TGTGCCAGCTCACCGTCTCGCGGCTACCAAGAGACCCAGTACTTC
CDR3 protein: CASSPSRGYQETQYF

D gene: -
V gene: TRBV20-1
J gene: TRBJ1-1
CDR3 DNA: TGCAGTGCTAGAGATTCCCGTTTGCCGAGCACTGAAGCTTTCTTT
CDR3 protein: CSARDSRLPSTEAFF

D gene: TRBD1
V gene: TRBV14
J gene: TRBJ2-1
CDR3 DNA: TGTGCCAGCAGCTTAACGGGACAGACATCCTACAATGAGCAGTTCTTC
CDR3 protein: CASSLTGQTSYNEQFF

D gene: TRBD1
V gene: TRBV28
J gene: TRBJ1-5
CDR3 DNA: TGTGCCAGCAGTCCCCCTGGACAGGGTCTTCAGCCCCAGCATTTT
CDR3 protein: CASSPPGQGLQPQHF

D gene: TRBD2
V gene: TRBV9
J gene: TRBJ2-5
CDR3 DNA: TGTGCCAGCAGCGTAGGGACTAGCGGGAGTGTAGAGACCCAGTACTTC
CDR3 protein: CASSVGTSGSVETQYF

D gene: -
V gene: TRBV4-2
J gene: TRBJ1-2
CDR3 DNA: TGTGCCAGCAGCGCCGGGGGAGGGGATAACTATGGCTACACCTTC
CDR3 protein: CASSAGGGDNYGYTF

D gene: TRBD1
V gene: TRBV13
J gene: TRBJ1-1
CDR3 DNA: TGTGCCAGCAGCTTAGGCCGCCCATGGACAGGGAGAGATAACATGAACACTGAAGCTTTCTTT
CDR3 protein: CASSLGRPWTGRDNMNTEAFF

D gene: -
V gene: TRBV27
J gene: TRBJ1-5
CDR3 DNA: TGTGCCAGCAGTTTAGCACGGTATAGCAATCAGCCCCAGCATTTT
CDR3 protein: CASSLARYSNQPQHF

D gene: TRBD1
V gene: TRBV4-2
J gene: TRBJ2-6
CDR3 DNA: TGTGCCAGCAGCCAACAAGGACAGGGGGCTACTGGGGCCAACGTCCTGACTTTC
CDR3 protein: CASSQQGQGATGANVLTF

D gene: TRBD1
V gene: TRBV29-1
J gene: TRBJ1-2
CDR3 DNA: TGCAGCGGTCGGACAGGGGGCGCAGACTATGGCTACACCTTC
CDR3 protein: CSGRTGGADYGYTF

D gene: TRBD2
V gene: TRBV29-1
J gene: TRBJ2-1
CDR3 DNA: TGCAGCGGGTTAGCGGGAGTAACGGGCAATGAGCAGTTCTTC
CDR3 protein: CSGLAGVTGNEQFF

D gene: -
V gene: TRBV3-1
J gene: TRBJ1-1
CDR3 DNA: TGTGCCAGCAGCCAAGATCAGGGTATTACTGAAGCTTTCTTT
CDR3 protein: CASSQDQGITEAFF

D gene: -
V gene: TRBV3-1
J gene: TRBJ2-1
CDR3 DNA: TGTGCCAGCAGCCCCCGAGGGACGTATGGTGAGCAGTTCTTC
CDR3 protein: CASSPRGTYGEQFF

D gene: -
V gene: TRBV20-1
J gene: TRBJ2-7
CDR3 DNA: TGCAGTGCCCCCGCGGGACGGAGCTACGAGCAGTACTTC
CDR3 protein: CSAPAGRSYEQYF

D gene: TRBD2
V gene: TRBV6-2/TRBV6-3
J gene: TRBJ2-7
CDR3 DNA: TGTGCCAGCGCAAAGCCGGGACTAGCCACCTACGAGCAGTACTTC
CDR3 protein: CASAKPGLATYEQYF

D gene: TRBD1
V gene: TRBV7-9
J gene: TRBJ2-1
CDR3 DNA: TGTGCCAGCAGCTTGGGGACAGGGGGTCACAATGAGCAGTTCTTC
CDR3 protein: CASSLGTGGHNEQFF

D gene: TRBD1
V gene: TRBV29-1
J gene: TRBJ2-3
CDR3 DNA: TGCAGCTCTGACGAGACAGGGGGTATAGATACGCAGTATTTT
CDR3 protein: CSSDETGGIDTQYF

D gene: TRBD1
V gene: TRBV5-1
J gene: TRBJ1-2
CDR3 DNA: TGCGCCAGCAGCTTGGAGACAGGGTTGGATGGCTACACCTTC
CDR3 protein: CASSLETGLDGYTF

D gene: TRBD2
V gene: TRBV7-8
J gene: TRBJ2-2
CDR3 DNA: TGTGCCGGCCTAACTAGCGGGAACACCGGGGAGCTGTTTTTT
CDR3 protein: CAGLTSGNTGELFF

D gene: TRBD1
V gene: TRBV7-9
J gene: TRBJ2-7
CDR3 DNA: TGTGCCAGCAGCCCCGGACAGGGTAGCTCCTACGAGCAGTACTTC
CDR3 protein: CASSPGQGSSYEQYF

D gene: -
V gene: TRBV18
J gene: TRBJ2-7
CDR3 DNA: TGTGCCAGCGCCCCGAGGTACTACGAGCAGTACTTC
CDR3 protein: CASAPRYYEQYF

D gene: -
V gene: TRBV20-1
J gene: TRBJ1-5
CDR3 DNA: TGCAGTGCCCGGACACCTAGCAATCAGCCCCAGCATTTT
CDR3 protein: CSARTPSNQPQHF

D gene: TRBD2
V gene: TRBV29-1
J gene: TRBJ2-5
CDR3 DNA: TGCAGCGTTGAGGCTAGCGGGAGTGGAGAGACCCAGTACTTC
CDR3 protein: CSVEASGSGETQYF

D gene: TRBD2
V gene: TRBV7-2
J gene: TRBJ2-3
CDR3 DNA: TGTGCCAGCAGCATAGGGACTAGCGGGGGGGTGGCCACAGATACGCAGTATTTT
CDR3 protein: CASSIGTSGGVATDTQYF

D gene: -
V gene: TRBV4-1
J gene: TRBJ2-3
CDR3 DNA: TGCGCCAGCACCCAACCTTCAGATACGCAGTATTTT
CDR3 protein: CASTQPSDTQYF

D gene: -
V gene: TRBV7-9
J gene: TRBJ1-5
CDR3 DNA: TGTGCCAGCAGCCCCACAGGGAATCAGCCCCAGCATTTT
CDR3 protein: CASSPTGNQPQHF

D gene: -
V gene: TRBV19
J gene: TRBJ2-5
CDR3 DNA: TGTGCCAGTAGTAAACCAACCGGGACAAAAAAAGAGACCCAGTACTTC
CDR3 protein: CASSKPTGTKKETQYF